What follows are 16 T cell receptor beta chains derived from one specimen sequenced in a study of response to subunit inactivated influenza vaccine. TCRdb re-called the RT-PCR reads with MiXCR, one entry per CDR3 protein. This table holds hundreds of thousands of distinct CDR3 sequences, 10% to 15% found once. The material was PBMCs from blood, obtained on the day of vaccination. The receptors derive from a man aged 50 to 59 who received an inactivated influenza vaccine.

This clonotype has ten or more counts. CDR3 nucleotides: TGTGCCAGCGGGTATAGGAGGTCTAGCGGCATCTCCTACGAGCAGTACTTC. Encoded protein: CASGYRRSSGISYEQYF. The chain joins TRBV28 to TRBJ2-7; 7 bases are a match to TRBD2. With V trimmed by 8 bases and J by 0 bases, 16 bases remained unmatched. The length of the CDR3 is 17 residues. Germline V CDR1 and CDR2: MDHEN, SYDVKM.

This clonotype was seen more than once but under ten times. The gene calls are TRBV6-2 or TRBV6-3 and TRBJ1-1, with D perhaps TRBD1 (6 bases). CDR1 and CDR2 (germline): MNHEY, SVGEGT. CDR3 length: 15 residues. V was pared by 2 bases and J by 4 bases, with 14 bases between. The CDR3: CASSYIGGLATEAFF. CDR3 DNA sequence: TGTGCCAGCAGTTACATCGGGGGGCTAGCCACTGAAGCTTTCTTT.

Ten or more counts support this clonotype. The chain couples TRBV7-2 to TRBJ1-1, with D unresolved. The germline V gene has CDR1 SGHTA and CDR2 FQGNSA. V lost 1 base and J 1 base, leaving 10 bases between the germline ends. The CDR3 has 15 residues. CDR3 nucleotide sequence: TGTGCCAGCAGCTTAGTTGGGCGACAGAACACTGAAGCTTTCTTT. This sequence encodes CASSLVGRQNTEAFF.

V is TRBV7-9 and J is TRBJ2-1, with D possibly being TRBD1 (6 bases). V was clipped by 1 base and J by 6 bases, with 10 bases between them. The length of the CDR3 is 14 residues. Germline V CDR1 and CDR2: SEHNR, FQNEAQ (reference sequence). The CDR3 nucleotides are TGTGCCAGCAGCTTAGGGGGGCTACCCAATGAGCAGTTCTTC. This translates into CASSLGGLPNEQFF.

Only a few counts were recorded for this clonotype. V and J are TRBV6-1 and TRBJ2-1, with 13 bases fitting TRBD2. The CDR3 consists of 15 residues. CDR1 and CDR2 from the germline V gene are MNHNS and SASEGT. V dropped 7 bases and J dropped 7; count of bases not matched to a gene: 7. The CDR3: CASTTSGRRGNEQFF. CDR3 DNA sequence: TGTGCCAGCACGACTAGCGGGAGGAGGGGGAATGAGCAGTTCTTC.

This clonotype was seen only a few times. V gene TRBV20-1 combines with J gene TRBJ2-1; 8 bases line up with TRBD1. Per the germline V gene, CDR1 is DFQATT and CDR2 is SNEGSKA (reference sequence). The CDR3 loop spans 15 amino acids. V lost 5 bases and J lost 10; bases outside the gene matches: 16. This chain's CDR3 is CSAPPSQGVAWEQFF. The CDR3, as DNA: TGCAGTGCTCCCCCCTCACAGGGGGTAGCTTGGGAGCAGTTCTTC.

This clonotype was recorded a few times. The gene calls are TRBV5-1 and TRBJ1-5, with D possibly matching TRBD1 (6 bases). V shed 2 bases and J shed 4 bases, with 13 bases lying between them. The CDR3 has 15 amino acids. The germline gives CDR1 SGHRS, CDR2 YFSETQ. DNA for the CDR3: TGCGCCAGCAGCTTTGGGCCGACAGGAAATCAGCCCCAGCATTTT. This translates into CASSFGPTGNQPQHF. Supplemented by reference TRBV5-1 and TRBJ1-5, the full variable domain reads KAGVTQTPRYLIKTRGQQVTLSCSPISGHRSVSWYQQTPGQGLQFLFEYFSETQRNKGNFPGRFSGRQFSNSRSEMNVSTLELGDSALYLCASSFGPTGNQPQHFGDGTRLSIL.

Ten or more counts support this clonotype. The CDR3 DNA is TGTGCCAGCAGCTTAAAAGCCGGGACAGCTAACTACAATGAGCAGTTCTTC. This encodes CASSLKAGTANYNEQFF. The chain couples TRBV7-6 to TRBJ2-1; 7 nucleotides line up with TRBD1. Trimming cost V 2 bases and J 3 bases; bases outside gene matches: 10. CDR1 is SGHVS and CDR2 is FNYEAQ in the germline V gene. This CDR3 is 17 amino acids long.

This clonotype was found many times. The chain recombines TRBV6-1 with TRBJ2-7; 8 nucleotides line up with TRBD1. Germline V gives CDR1 MNHNS, CDR2 SASEGT. Germline trimming cut 1 base from V and 5 bases from J; bases unmatched to any gene: 7. This CDR3 has 15 residues. CDR3: CASSEVGTGLDEQYF. The DNA for the CDR3 is TGTGCCAGCAGTGAAGTAGGGACAGGTTTGGACGAGCAGTACTTC.

This clonotype appeared a few times. The chain carries TRBV20-1 and TRBJ2-5; 7 bases are a match to TRBD2. The germline CDR1 and CDR2 sequences are DFQATT and SNEGSKA (reference sequence). V shed 7 bases, J shed 5 bases, and the junction held 7 bases outside the gene matches. The CDR3 runs to 12 residues. CDR3 coding DNA: TGCAGTGTCCAATGGGGGGGGGAGACCCAGTACTTC. Encoded protein: CSVQWGGETQYF.

The chain employs TRBV5-1 and TRBJ2-7; TRBD1 matches at 9 bases. Looked up from germline, CDR1 is SGHRS and CDR2 is YFSETQ. The CDR3 length is 14 residues. V was pared by 0 bases and J by 5 bases, with 3 bases of the junction left unmatched. The CDR3 loop is CASSLDRGLNEQYF. The DNA of the CDR3 is TGCGCCAGCAGCTTGGACAGGGGGCTGAACGAGCAGTACTTC.

The chain employs TRBV24-1 and TRBJ2-6, with TRBD1 matching over 9 bases. With 4 bases clipped from V and 1 base from J, the junction kept 13 bases outside the gene matches. Germline V gene data show CDR1 as KGHDR and CDR2 as SFDVKD. CDR3 length: 20 amino acids. The CDR3 bases are TGTGCCACCAGTGAACCGTGGGGGACAGGGAAAACGTCTGGGGCCAACGTCCTGACTTTC. It translates to CATSEPWGTGKTSGANVLTF.

This clonotype has just a few counts. The chain uses TRBV25-1 and TRBJ2-5; 7 nucleotides agree with TRBD1. Germline values: CDR1 MGHDK, CDR2 SYGVNS. J lost 3 bases, V lost 5 bases, and 12 bases had no gene match. The CDR3 is made up of 16 amino acids. The CDR3 DNA is TGTGCCAGCAGTCTGTTAGGCACAGGGGCGGAAGAGACCCAGTACTTC. This gives the protein CASSLLGTGAEETQYF. Variable domain in full (rest from reference TRBV25-1 and TRBJ2-5): EADIYQTPRYLVIGTGKKITLECSQTMGHDKMYWYQQDPGMELHLIHYSYGVNSTEKGDLSSESTVSRIRTEHFPLTLESARPSHTSQYLCASSLLGTGAEETQYFGPGTRLLVL.

There are a few counts of this clonotype. The chain employs TRBV3-1 and TRBJ2-6; D is possibly TRBD1 or TRBD2 (5 bases each). Germline V gives CDR1 LGHDT, CDR2 YNNKEL (reference sequence). Trimming cost V 3 bases and J 0 bases, with 9 bases left between them. This CDR3 is 16 amino acids long. CDR3 in DNA: TGTGCCAGCAGCCATGGTGGGGGCTCTGGGGCCAACGTCCTGACTTTC. It codes for CASSHGGGSGANVLTF. The full variable domain, completed using reference TRBV3-1 and TRBJ2-6, is DTAVSQTPKYLVTQMGNDKSIKCEQNLGHDTMYWYKQDSKKFLKIMFSYNNKELIINETVPNRFSPKSPDKAHLNLHINSLELGDSAVYFCASSHGGGSGANVLTFGAGSRLTVL.

This clonotype was seen more than once but under ten times. The gene calls are TRBV7-9 and TRBJ2-1; perhaps TRBD1 as D (6 bases). The V end lost 1 base, the J end lost 5 bases, and 12 bases lay between the germline ends. The CDR3 covers 15 residues. Looked up from germline, CDR1 is SEHNR and CDR2 is FQNEAQ (reference sequence). This CDR3 is CASSLGPGANNEQFF. The CDR3, as DNA: TGTGCCAGCAGCTTAGGCCCAGGGGCTAACAATGAGCAGTTCTTC.

This clonotype was found a few times. CDR3 region: CASSQVGAGGLRNEQYF. For the CDR3, the DNA is TGTGCCAGCAGCCAAGTTGGAGCGGGGGGGCTCCGCAACGAGCAGTACTTC. This chain uses TRBV3-1 with TRBJ2-7, with TRBD2 matching over 10 bases. V trimming: 1 base; J trimming: 5 bases; junction bases outside the gene matches: 11. CDR3 length: 17 residues. Germline CDR1 LGHDT, CDR2 YNNKEL (reference sequence).